This T cell receptor beta chain is from a study of T-cell reconstitution after alpha-beta-depleted transplantation in children. Points from the study as a whole: The study traced high day-60 TCRbeta diversity in some patients to surviving recipient T cells and thymic progenitors. One year after transplant, T-cell counts and diversity came mostly from newly produced T cells.

Details on this clonotype: What it binds is not known.

V lost 1 base to trimming and J lost 3 bases; unmatched junction nucleotides: 10. The CDR3 runs 16 residues. Germline V gives CDR1 SGHDT, CDR2 YYEEEE. This sample's TCRbeta library carried unique molecular identifier barcodes. Each CDR3 protein is one row after TCRdb ran MiXCR on the PCR reads. This table has about 900,000 distinct CDR3 sequences, about 29% appearing once. The sequence came from a boy less than two years old who had a stem cell transplant for SCID, so the T cells may come from the graft donor. The chain combines TRBV5-6 with TRBJ2-7; 7 positions agree with TRBD2. The starting material was PBMCs, mostly from graft donor cells, obtained 360 days after TCRalphabeta/CD19-depleted stem cell transplant. The CDR3 reads CASSLSGSRDYYEQYF. CDR3 DNA sequence: TGTGCCAGCAGCTTGTCGGGGTCCAGGGACTACTACGAGCAGTACTTC.